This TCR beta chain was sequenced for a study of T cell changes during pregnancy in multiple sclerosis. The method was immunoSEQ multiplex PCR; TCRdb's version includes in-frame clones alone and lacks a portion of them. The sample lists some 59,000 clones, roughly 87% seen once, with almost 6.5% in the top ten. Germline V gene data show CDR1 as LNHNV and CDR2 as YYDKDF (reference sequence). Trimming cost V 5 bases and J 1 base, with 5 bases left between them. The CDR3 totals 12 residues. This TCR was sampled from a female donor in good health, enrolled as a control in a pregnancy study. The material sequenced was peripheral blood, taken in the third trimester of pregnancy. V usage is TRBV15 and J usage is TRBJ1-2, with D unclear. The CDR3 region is CATSFRNYGYTF. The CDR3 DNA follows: TGTGCCACCAGCTTCCGTAACTATGGCTACACCTTC.